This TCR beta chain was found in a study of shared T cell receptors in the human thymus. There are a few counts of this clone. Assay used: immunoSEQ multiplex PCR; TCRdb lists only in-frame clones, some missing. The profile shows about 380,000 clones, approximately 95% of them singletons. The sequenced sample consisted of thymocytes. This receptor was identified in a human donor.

This CDR3 reads CASTDRGNTEAFF. The CDR3 nucleotides are TGCGCCAGCACCGACAGGGGGAACACTGAAGCTTTCTTT. The chain employs TRBV5-1 and TRBJ1-1, with 8 nucleotides matching TRBD1. There are 13 residues in the CDR3. In germline, CDR1 is SGHRS, CDR2 YFSETQ. The trim removed 6 bases at V and 1 base at J, leaving 2 bases unmatched.